This T cell receptor beta chain appears in the sequencing data of a study of OX40 agonist ivuxolimab in advanced cancers. With respect to the entire study: The costimulatory receptor OX40 (CD134) was targeted by ivuxolimab, a fully human IgG2 agonistic monoclonal antibody. Intravenous ivuxolimab was administered to patients every 2 weeks at six dose levels: 0.01, 0.1, 0.3, 1.5, 3 and 10 mg/kg. Of the roughly 54 dose-escalation patients, hepatocellular carcinoma was present in around 20, melanoma in approximately 15, renal cell carcinoma in 9 and head and neck cancer in 9. A male proportion of around 81% and a mean age of around 60 years, ranging from 23 to 79, were recorded for the dose-escalation cohort. Patients were allowed to have had prior anti-PD-1, anti-PD-L1 or anti-CTLA-4 therapy, and approximately 40% of the dose-escalation patients had been treated with checkpoint inhibitors. Three dose-escalation patients achieved partial responses, one with hepatocellular carcinoma and two with cutaneous melanoma. Peripheral TCRbeta sequencing was intended to test whether TCR sequence diversity was altered and clonal T-cell expansion was caused by ivuxolimab. The paper describes the monotherapy dose-escalation part (N ≈ 52 patients) of the phase I trial of ivuxolimab. Paper-wide results and their limitations: At doses of 0.1 to 3.0 mg/kg, clonal expansion of both CD4+ and CD8+ T cells in blood was seen between baseline and week 6. Low levels of normalized T-cell clonal expansion were also shown by some nonresponding patients. Partial responders in the 0.1-3.0 mg/kg groups had among the lowest normalized peripheral clonal expansion, especially among CD8+ T cells. The antigen specificity of the peripheral T cells that underwent clonal expansion was not determined. On average, CD8+ T cells showed more expanded clones than CD4+ T cells after ivuxolimab.

V and J lose 4 bases and 2 bases, and a span of 6 bases separates them. Counted from cysteine to phenylalanine, this CDR3 has 13 amino acids. Only the CDR3 DNA is retained, 39 bases long and in frame from the first base. The germline V gene gives CDR1 as SGHTA and CDR2 as FQGNSA. To sequence the TCRbeta CDR3 region, genomic DNA was isolated from the sorted cells. TCRbeta CDR3 regions were sequenced using the immunoSEQ Assay. As stored in TCRdb, this immuneACCESS dataset retains in-frame rearrangements with V and J assigned. A fraction of the clones does not appear; measured against another copy, unresolved V genes explain less than half of the discrepancy, and the remainder lacks a known reason. Here the sample has about 120,000 clones; more than 80% occur a single time. The ten largest clones represent under 0.7% of the sample. This clone appeared once. It has no known antigen specificity. Per-nucleotide qualities are absent, and no much larger clonotype sits a single base away.

The trial excluded patients who had a history of autoimmune disease or were on systemic immunosuppression. Peripheral blood for TCR sequencing was collected from all dose cohorts at baseline, on cycle 4 day 1, and on cycle 7 day 1. The samples were taken from a phase I, first-in-human, multicenter, open-label dose-escalation trial of ivuxolimab. Adults with locally advanced or metastatic head and neck squamous cell, hepatocellular, melanoma or renal cell carcinoma were enrolled in the trial. CD4+ and CD8+ T cells were sorted separately from peripheral blood before TCR sequencing. The source is an adult with an advanced solid tumor such as melanoma, head and neck, liver or kidney cancer. The chain uses TRBV7-2 and TRBJ1-3; the D gene cannot be resolved reliably. Specimen: CD4+ or CD8+ T cells sorted from blood, collected in a trial of the OX40 agonist ivuxolimab. CDR3 protein: CASSYGPGNTIYF. The nucleotide sequence reads TGTGCCAGCAGCTACGGGCCTGGAAACACCATATATTTT.